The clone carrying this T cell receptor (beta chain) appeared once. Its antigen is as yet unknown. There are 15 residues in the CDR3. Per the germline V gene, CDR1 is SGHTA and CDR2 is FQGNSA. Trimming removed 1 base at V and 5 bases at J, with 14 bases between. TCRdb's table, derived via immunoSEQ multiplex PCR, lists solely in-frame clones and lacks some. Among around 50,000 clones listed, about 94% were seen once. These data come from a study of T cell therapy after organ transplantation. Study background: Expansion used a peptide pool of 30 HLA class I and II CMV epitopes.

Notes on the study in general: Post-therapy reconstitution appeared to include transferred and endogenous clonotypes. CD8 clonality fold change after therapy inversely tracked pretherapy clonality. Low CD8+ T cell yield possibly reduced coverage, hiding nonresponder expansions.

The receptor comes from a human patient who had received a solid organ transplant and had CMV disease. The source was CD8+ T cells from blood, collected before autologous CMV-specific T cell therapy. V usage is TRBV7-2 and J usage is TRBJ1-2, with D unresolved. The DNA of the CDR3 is TGTGCCAGCAGCTTAGGGGTTTTCAGTCTTTATGGCTACACCTTC. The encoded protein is CASSLGVFSLYGYTF.